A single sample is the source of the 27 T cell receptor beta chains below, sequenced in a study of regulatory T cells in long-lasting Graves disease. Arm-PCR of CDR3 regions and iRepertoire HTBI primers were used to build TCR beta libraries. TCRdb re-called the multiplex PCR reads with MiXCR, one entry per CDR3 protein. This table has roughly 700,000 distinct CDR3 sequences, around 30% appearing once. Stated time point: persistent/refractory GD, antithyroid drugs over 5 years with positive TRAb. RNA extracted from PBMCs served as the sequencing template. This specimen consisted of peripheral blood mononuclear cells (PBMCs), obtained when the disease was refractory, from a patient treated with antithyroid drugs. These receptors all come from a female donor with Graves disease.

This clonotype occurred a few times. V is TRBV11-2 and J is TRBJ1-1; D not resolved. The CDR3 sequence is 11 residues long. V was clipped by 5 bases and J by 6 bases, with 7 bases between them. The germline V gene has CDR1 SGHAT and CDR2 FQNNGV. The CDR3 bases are TGTGCCAGCAGCCGCTTACCTGAAGCTTTCTTT. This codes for CASSRLPEAFF.

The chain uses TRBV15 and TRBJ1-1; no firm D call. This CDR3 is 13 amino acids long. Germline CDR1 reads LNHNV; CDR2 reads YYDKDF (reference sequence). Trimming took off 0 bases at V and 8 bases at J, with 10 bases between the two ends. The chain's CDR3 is CATSRERGYEAFF. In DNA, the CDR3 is TGTGCCACCAGCAGAGAACGGGGTTACGAAGCTTTCTTT.

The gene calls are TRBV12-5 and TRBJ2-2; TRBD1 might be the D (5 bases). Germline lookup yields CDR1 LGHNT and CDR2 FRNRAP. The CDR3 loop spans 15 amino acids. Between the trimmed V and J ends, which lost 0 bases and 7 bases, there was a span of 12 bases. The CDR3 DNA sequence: TGTGCTAGTGGTTTGGTTCAGGGTACGATCGGGGAGCTGTTTTTT. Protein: CASGLVQGTIGELFF.

The CDR3 coding sequence is TGCAGTGCTAGAGATCTTCGGGGTTTGAATCGCAATCAGCCCCAGCATTTT. Translation: CSARDLRGLNRNQPQHF. The rearrangement joins TRBV20-1 to TRBJ1-5; unclear D gene. Germline V gives CDR1 DFQATT, CDR2 SNEGSKA (reference sequence). The ends were cut back, 0 bases at V and 2 bases at J, with 17 bases in the middle. The CDR3 is made up of 17 amino acids.

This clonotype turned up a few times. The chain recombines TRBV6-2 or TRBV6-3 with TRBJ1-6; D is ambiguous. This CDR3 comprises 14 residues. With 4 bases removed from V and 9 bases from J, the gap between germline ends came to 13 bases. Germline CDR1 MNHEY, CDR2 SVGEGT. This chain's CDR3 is CASSSTVSGSPLHF. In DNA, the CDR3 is TGTGCCAGCAGTTCGACTGTTTCGGGTTCACCCCTCCACTTT.

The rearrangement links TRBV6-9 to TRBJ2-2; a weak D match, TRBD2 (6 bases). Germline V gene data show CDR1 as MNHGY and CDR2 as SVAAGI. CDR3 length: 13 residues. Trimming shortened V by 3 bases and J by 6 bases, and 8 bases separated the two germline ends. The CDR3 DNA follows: TGTGCCAGCAGTTACGGCGGGGCCGGGGAGCTGTTTTTT. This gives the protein CASSYGGAGELFF.

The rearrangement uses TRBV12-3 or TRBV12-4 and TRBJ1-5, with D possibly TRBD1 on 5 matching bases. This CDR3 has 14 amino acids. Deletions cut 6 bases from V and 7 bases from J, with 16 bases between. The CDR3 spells CASRGDGPGQPQHF. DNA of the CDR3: TGTGCCAGCAGGGGGGACGGACCGGGCCAGCCCCAGCATTTT.

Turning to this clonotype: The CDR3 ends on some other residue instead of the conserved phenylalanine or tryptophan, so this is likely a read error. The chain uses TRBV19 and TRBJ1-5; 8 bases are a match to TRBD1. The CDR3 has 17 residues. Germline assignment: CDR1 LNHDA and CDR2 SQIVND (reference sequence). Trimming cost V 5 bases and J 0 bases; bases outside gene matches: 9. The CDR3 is CASSPMGTGDSNQPQHS. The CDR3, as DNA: TGTGCCAGTAGTCCCATGGGGACAGGCGATAGCAATCAGCCCCAGCATTCT.

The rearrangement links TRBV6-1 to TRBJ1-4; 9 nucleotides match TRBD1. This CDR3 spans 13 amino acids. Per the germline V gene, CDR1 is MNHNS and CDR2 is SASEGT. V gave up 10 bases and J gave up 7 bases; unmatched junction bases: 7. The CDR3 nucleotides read TGTGCCACGGGACAGGGTGATGTTGAAAAACTGTTTTTT. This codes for CATGQGDVEKLFF.

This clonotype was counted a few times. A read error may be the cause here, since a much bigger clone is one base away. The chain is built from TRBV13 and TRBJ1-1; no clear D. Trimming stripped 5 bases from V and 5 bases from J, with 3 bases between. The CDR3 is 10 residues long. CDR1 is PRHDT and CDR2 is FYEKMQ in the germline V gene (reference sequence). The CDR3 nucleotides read TGTGCCAGCAGCGAGACTGAAGCTTTCTTT. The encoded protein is CASSETEAFF.

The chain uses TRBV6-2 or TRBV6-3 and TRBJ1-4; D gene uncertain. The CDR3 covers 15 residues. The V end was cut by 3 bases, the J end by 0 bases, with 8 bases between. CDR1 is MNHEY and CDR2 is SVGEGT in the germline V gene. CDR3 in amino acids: CASSYVAATNEKLFF. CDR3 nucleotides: TGTGCCAGCAGTTATGTGGCAGCAACTAATGAAAAACTGTTTTTT.

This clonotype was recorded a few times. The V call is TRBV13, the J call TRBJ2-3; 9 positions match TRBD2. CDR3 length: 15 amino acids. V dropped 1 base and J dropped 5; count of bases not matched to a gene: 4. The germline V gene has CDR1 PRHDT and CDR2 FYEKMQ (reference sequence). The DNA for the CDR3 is TGTGCCAGCAGCTTAGTAGCGGGAGCGGTAGATACGCAGTATTTT. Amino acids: CASSLVAGAVDTQYF.

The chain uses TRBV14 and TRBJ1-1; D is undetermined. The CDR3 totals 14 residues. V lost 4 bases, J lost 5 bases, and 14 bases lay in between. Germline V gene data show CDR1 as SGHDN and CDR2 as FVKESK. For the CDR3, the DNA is TGTGCCAGCAGCCTCAACCTGGGAGAAACTGAAGCTTTCTTT. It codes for CASSLNLGETEAFF.

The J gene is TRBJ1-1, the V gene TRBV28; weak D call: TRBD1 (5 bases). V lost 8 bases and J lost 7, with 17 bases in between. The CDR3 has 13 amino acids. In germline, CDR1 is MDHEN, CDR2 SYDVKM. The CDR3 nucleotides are TGTGCCAGCTCACCGGCAGGGTTGGGTGAAGCTTTCTTT. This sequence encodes CASSPAGLGEAFF.

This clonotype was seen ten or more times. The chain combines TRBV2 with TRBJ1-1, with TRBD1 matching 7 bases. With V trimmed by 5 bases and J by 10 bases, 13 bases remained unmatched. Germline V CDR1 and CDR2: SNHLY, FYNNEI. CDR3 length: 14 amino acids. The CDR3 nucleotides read TGTGCCAGCAGTCCAGGGACAGTCATTACGGGAGCTTTCTTT. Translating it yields CASSPGTVITGAFF.

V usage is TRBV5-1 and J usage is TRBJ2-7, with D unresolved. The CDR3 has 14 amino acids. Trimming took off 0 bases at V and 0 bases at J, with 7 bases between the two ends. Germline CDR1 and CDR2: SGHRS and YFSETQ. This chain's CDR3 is CASSLGHHSYEQYF. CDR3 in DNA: TGCGCCAGCAGCTTGGGACACCACTCCTACGAGCAGTACTTC.

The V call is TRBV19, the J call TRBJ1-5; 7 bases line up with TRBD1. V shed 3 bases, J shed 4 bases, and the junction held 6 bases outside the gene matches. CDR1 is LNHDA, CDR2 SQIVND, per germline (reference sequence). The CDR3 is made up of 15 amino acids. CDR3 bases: TGTGCCAGTAGTATGTGGGACAGAGGTAATCAGCCCCAGCATTTT. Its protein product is CASSMWDRGNQPQHF.

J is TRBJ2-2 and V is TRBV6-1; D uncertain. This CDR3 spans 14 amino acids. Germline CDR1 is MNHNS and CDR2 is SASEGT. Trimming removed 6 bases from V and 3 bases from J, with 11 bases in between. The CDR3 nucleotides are TGTGCCAGCAGAACGGACCTTTACACCGGGGAGCTGTTTTTT. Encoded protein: CASRTDLYTGELFF.

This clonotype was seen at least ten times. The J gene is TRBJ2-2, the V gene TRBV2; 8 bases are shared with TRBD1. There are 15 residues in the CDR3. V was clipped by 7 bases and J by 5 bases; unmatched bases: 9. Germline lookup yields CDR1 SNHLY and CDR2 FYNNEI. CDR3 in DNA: TGTGCCAGCACTCCGCGACAGGGGAGGACCGGGGAGCTGTTTTTT. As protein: CASTPRQGRTGELFF. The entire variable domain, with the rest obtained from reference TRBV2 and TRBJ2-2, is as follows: EPEVTQTPSHQVTQMGQEVILRCVPISNHLYFYWYRQILGQKVEFLVSFYNNEISEKSEIFDDQFSVERPDGSNFTLKIRSTKLEDSAMYFCASTPRQGRTGELFFGEGSRLTVL.

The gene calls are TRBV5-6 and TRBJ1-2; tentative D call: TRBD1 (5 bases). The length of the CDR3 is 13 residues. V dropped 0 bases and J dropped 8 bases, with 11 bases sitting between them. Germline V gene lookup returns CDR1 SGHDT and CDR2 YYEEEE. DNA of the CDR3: TGTGCCAGCAGCTTGGTAGGGACCCCCGGCTACACCTTC. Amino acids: CASSLVGTPGYTF. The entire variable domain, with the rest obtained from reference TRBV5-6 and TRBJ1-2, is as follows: DAGVTQSPTHLIKTRGQQVTLRCSPKSGHDTVSWYQQALGQGPQFIFQYYEEEERQRGNFPDRFSGHQFPNYSSELNVNALLLGDSALYLCASSLVGTPGYTFGSGTRLTVV.

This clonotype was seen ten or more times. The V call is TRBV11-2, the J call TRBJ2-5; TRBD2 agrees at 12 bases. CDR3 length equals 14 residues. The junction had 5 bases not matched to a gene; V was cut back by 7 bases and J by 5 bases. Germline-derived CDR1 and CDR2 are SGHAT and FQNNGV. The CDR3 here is CASTRTSGTETQYF. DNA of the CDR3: TGTGCCAGCACCAGGACTAGCGGGACGGAGACCCAGTACTTC.

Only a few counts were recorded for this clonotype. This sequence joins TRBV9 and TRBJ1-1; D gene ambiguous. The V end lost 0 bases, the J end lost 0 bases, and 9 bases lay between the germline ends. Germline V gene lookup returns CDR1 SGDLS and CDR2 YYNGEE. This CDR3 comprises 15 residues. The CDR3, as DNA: TGTGCCAGCAGCGTAGATGGCAGACTGAACACTGAAGCTTTCTTT. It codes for CASSVDGRLNTEAFF. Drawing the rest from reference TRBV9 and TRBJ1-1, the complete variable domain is DSGVTQTPKHLITATGQRVTLRCSPRSGDLSVYWYQQSLDQGLQFLIQYYNGEERAKGNILERFSAQQFPDLHSELNLSSLELGDSALYFCASSVDGRLNTEAFFGQGTRLTVV.

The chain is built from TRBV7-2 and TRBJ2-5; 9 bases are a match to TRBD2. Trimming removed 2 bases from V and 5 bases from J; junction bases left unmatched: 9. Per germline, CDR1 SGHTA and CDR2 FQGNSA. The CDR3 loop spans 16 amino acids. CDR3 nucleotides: TGTGCCAGCAGCTTACAAGGCGGGAGGGCCGGGGAGACCCAGTACTTC. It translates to CASSLQGGRAGETQYF.

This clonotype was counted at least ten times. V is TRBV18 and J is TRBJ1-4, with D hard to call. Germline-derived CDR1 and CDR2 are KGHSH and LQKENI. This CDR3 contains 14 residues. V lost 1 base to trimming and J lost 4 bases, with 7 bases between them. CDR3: CASSPRGGNEKLFF. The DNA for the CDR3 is TGTGCCAGCTCACCACGAGGCGGTAATGAAAAACTGTTTTTT.

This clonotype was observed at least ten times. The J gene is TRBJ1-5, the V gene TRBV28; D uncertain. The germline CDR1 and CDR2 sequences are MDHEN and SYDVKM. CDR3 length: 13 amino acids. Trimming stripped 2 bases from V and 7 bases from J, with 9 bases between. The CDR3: CASSLRVFQPQHF. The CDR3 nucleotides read TGTGCCAGCAGTTTAAGGGTGTTCCAGCCCCAGCATTTT.

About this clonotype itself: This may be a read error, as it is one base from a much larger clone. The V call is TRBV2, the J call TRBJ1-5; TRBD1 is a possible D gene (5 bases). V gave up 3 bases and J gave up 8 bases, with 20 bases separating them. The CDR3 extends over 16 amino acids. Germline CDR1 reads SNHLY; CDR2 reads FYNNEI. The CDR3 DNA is TGTGCCAGCAGTGACGTGGCAGGGCCTAGTACGGAGCCCCAGCATTTT. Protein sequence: CASSDVAGPSTEPQHF.

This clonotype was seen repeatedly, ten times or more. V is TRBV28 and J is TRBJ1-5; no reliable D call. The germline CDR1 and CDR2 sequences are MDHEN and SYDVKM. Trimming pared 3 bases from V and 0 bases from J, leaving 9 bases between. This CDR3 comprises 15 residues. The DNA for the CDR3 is TGTGCCAGCAGTTTTACAGCTTATAGCAATCAGCCCCAGCATTTT. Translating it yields CASSFTAYSNQPQHF. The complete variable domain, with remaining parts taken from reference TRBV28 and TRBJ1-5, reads DVKVTQSSRYLVKRTGEKVFLECVQDMDHENMFWYRQDPGLGLRLIYFSYDVKMKEKGDIPEGYSVSREKKERFSLILESASTNQTSMYLCASSFTAYSNQPQHFGDGTRLSIL.